This is a list of T cell receptor beta chains from one sample in a study of breast tumors, draining lymph nodes, adjacent tissues. TCRdb processed the multiplex PCR reads anew with MiXCR; each CDR3 protein has one entry. The sample consists of more than 15,000 distinct CDR3 sequences, about 64% of them appearing once. Sequencing was carried out using tumor-adjacent breast tissue. These receptors all stem from a female donor with breast cancer. Some clones in this sample may be carry-over from other donors' samples. Both conserved end residues are part of each CDR3. Each record gives: V gene, D gene, J gene, clone size, CDR3 DNA, CDR3 protein. D genes are given only for firm matches. Size values are once, few and many counts, or a class for expanded clones, and some rows have none.

TRBV9	NA	TRBJ2-3	medium-sized	TGTGCCAGCAGCACTCGACCCAGTAGCACAGATACGCAGTATTTT	CASSTRPSSTDTQYF
TRBV7-6	NA	TRBJ1-4	NA	TGTGCCAGCAGCTTTGGGGGTTTTAATGAAAAACTGTTTTTT	CASSFGGFNEKLFF
TRBV6-6	NA	TRBJ2-1	NA	TGTGCCAGCCGCGCTGGGGCAGAAAGTGGGCAGTTCTTC	CASRAGAESGQFF
TRBV11-2	NA	TRBJ1-4	NA	TGTGCCAGCCTAAAAGGCCTTGCAACTAATGAAAAACTGTTTTTT	CASLKGLATNEKLFF
TRBV12-3/TRBV12-4	TRBD1	TRBJ1-6	NA	TGTGCCAGCAGTCAGTCGCCGGGCAGGGGGCCCCTCCACTTT	CASSQSPGRGPLHF
TRBV9	NA	TRBJ1-6	NA	TGTGCCAGCAGAGAGGGACTCTATAATCCACCCCTCCCCTTT	CASREGLYNPPLPF
TRBV24-1	TRBD1	TRBJ2-5	NA	TGTGCCACCAGTGACGGGACAGGGTTTAGGCAGAGACCCAAGACCTTC	CATSDGTGFRQRPKTF
TRBV19	NA	TRBJ1-2	NA	TGTGCCAGTAGTGCGGGGTTGGGTGGCTACACCTTC	CASSAGLGGYTF
TRBV6-2/TRBV6-3	NA	TRBJ1-5	NA	TGTGCCGGCAGTCTGGTTTTTGGACAGCCCAATCAGCCCCAGCATTTT	CAGSLVFGQPNQPQHF
TRBV12-3/TRBV12-4	NA	TRBJ1-4	NA	TGTGCCAGCAGTTTTCGGGAAAAACTGTTTTTT	CASSFREKLFF
TRBV7-9	NA	TRBJ1-2	NA	TGTGCCAGCAGCGTCGGGACAATCTACACCTTC	CASSVGTIYTF
TRBV20-1	NA	TRBJ1-4	NA	TGCAGTGCTAGGAACAGGGAACTAGCAACTAATGAAAAACTGTTTTTT	CSARNRELATNEKLFF
TRBV20-1	TRBD1	TRBJ1-6	NA	TGCAGCGGGACAGGGGCTTATAATTCACCCCTCCACTTT	CSGTGAYNSPLHF
TRBV15	NA	TRBJ1-2	NA	TGTGCCACCAGCAGAACGTCCCGAGGCTATGGCTACACCTTC	CATSRTSRGYGYTF
TRBV19	NA	TRBJ2-3	many	TGTGCCAGTAGTGTGGGGGGCACAGATACGCAGTATTTT	CASSVGGTDTQYF
TRBV2	NA	TRBJ1-6	NA	TGTGACAGCAGTGATCGGGGGGCGCGACTCTCACCCCTCCACTTT	CDSSDRGARLSPLHF
TRBV6-5	NA	TRBJ1-5	medium-sized	TGTGCCAGCAGTTATAAGTACGACGGAAATCAGCCCCAGCATTTT	CASSYKYDGNQPQHF
TRBV11-3	NA	TRBJ2-7	NA	TGTGCCAGCAGCTTAGTTTCGGGATCGGGAGAGCAGTACTTC	CASSLVSGSGEQYF
TRBV20-1	TRBD2	TRBJ2-3	NA	TGCAGTGCTCACGGAGTCGGGGCGGGGGGCCCAGATACGCAGTATTTT	CSAHGVGAGGPDTQYF
TRBV5-1	NA	TRBJ1-4	many	TGCGCCAGCAGCTTGGTCGGGGGAGGAATTGGTGAAAAACTGTTTTTT	CASSLVGGGIGEKLFF
TRBV6-1	TRBD1	TRBJ1-2	NA	TGTGCCATCAGTGAATCCGGGACAGGGATATATGGCTACACCTTC	CAISESGTGIYGYTF
TRBV27	NA	TRBJ2-7	many	TGTGCCAGCAGTTTTCTGGGGGAACGGGACGAGCAGTACTTC	CASSFLGERDEQYF
TRBV20-1	NA	TRBJ1-5	once	TGCAGTGCTAGACAGGGGAGCAATCAGCCCCAGCATTTT	CSARQGSNQPQHF
TRBV20-1	NA	TRBJ1-6	NA	TGCAGTCCAGGGTCCGGGGGAGGAAATTCACCCCTCCACTTT	CSPGSGGGNSPLHF
TRBV7-9	TRBD2	TRBJ2-1	medium-sized	TGTGCCAGCAGCCCCCCCCTGTTGACTAGCGGGGTCCACAATGAGCAGTTCTTC	CASSPPLLTSGVHNEQFF
TRBV7-2	NA	TRBJ1-6	NA	TGTGCCAGCAGCTCTCCCAATTCACCCCTCCACTTT	CASSSPNSPLHF